A single sample is the source of the 20 T cell receptor beta chains below, sequenced in a study of T cells in tuberculosis. Sequencing used immunoSEQ multiplex PCR; TCRdb keeps in-frame clones, though not all of them. This table has 25,000 to 35,000 clones, just under 97% appearing once. The specimen was PBMCs. These receptors were collected from a donor aged 5-35 years with latent tuberculosis or without tuberculosis infection.

V is TRBV27 and J is TRBJ2-7; 7 nucleotides match TRBD1. The CDR3 spans 12 residues. V dropped 6 bases and J dropped 3; count of bases not matched to a gene: 2. Germline CDR1 reads MNHEY; CDR2 reads SMNVEV (reference sequence). CDR3 bases: TGTGCCAGCAGCAGGACAGGCTACGAGCAGTACTTC. Translation: CASSRTGYEQYF.

This chain joins TRBV7-6 and TRBJ1-3; the D is unclear. V lost 2 bases, J lost 0 bases, and 11 bases lay in between. Germline CDR1 is SGHVS and CDR2 is FNYEAQ. The CDR3 covers 16 residues. The CDR3 spells CASSLSVQSSGNTIYF. CDR3 in DNA: TGTGCCAGCAGCTTATCAGTGCAGTCCTCTGGAAACACCATATATTTT.

The chain has TRBV6-1 and TRBJ2-1; 10 positions agree with TRBD1. The trim removed 6 bases at V and 6 bases at J, leaving 5 bases unmatched. Germline CDR1 reads MNHNS; CDR2 reads SASEGT. This CDR3 contains 14 residues. The CDR3 region has the DNA TGTGCCAGCAGATCGACAGGGGGCTTCAATGAGCAGTTCTTC. It codes for CASRSTGGFNEQFF.

The gene calls are TRBV25-1 and TRBJ2-7, with 12 nucleotides matching TRBD1. Germline assignment: CDR1 MGHDK and CDR2 SYGVNS. V was pared by 4 bases and J by 5 bases, with 3 bases of the junction left unmatched. This CDR3 has 14 amino acids. The CDR3 region has the DNA TGTGCCAGCAGTGGGGGACAGGGGGCTAACGAGCAGTACTTC. As protein: CASSGGQGANEQYF.

The rearrangement uses TRBV5-4 and TRBJ1-1; TRBD1 matches 7 bases. CDR1 is SGHNT, CDR2 YYREEE, per germline (reference sequence). This CDR3 has 13 residues. Germline trimming cut 3 bases from V and 5 bases from J; bases unmatched to any gene: 4. The CDR3, as DNA: TGTGCCAGCAGCTCCACAGGGGAAACTGAAGCTTTCTTT. Its translation: CASSSTGETEAFF.

Here the CDR3 DNA reads TGTGCCAGCAGTTTTCCCGGGACAGGGTACGGGACCCAGCATTTT. It codes for CASSFPGTGYGTQHF. The V call is TRBV28, the J call TRBJ1-5, with 9 bases lining up with TRBD1. Germline CDR1 and CDR2: MDHEN and SYDVKM. There are 15 residues in the CDR3. V lost 3 bases and J lost 11; bases outside the gene matches: 11. Supplemented by reference TRBV28 and TRBJ1-5, the full variable domain reads DVKVTQSSRYLVKRTGEKVFLECVQDMDHENMFWYRQDPGLGLRLIYFSYDVKMKEKGDIPEGYSVSREKKERFSLILESASTNQTSMYLCASSFPGTGYGTQHFGDGTRLSIL.

V is TRBV6-5 and J is TRBJ1-2; 12 bases fit TRBD1. The CDR3 is made up of 15 amino acids. V shed 0 bases, J shed 8 bases, and the junction held 4 bases outside the gene matches. Germline-derived CDR1 and CDR2 are MNHEY and SVGAGI. The DNA of the CDR3 is TGTGCCAGCAGTTACTCGGGACAGGGGGCGTCGGGCTACACCTTC. Translating it yields CASSYSGQGASGYTF.

This sequence joins TRBV6-1 and TRBJ2-7; 9 bases map to TRBD1. In germline, CDR1 is MNHNS, CDR2 SASEGT. Trimming cost V 7 bases and J 6 bases; bases outside gene matches: 13. The CDR3 length is 15 residues. The CDR3 is CASITNRDRVFEQYF. The CDR3 DNA sequence: TGTGCCAGCATTACCAACCGGGACAGGGTATTCGAGCAGTACTTC.

This chain joins TRBV11-2 and TRBJ1-1; possible D gene TRBD1, 5 bases. The length of the CDR3 is 15 residues. CDR1 is SGHAT and CDR2 is FQNNGV in the germline V gene. Trimming took 1 base from V and 5 from J, leaving 14 bases between them. The CDR3: CASSLGVLGGTEAFF. DNA for the CDR3: TGTGCCAGCAGCTTAGGGGTTTTGGGGGGTACTGAAGCTTTCTTT. The complete variable domain, with remaining parts taken from reference TRBV11-2 and TRBJ1-1, reads EAGVAQSPRYKIIEKRQSVAFWCNPISGHATLYWYQQILGQGPKLLIQFQNNGVVDDSQLPKDRFSAERLKGVDSTLKIQPAKLEDSAVYLCASSLGVLGGTEAFFGQGTRLTVV.

The chain has TRBV11-3 and TRBJ2-1; the match to TRBD1 covers 7 bases. V dropped 3 bases and J dropped 4; count of bases not matched to a gene: 6. From germline, CDR1 is SGHNT and CDR2 YENEEA. The CDR3 has 15 residues. The CDR3 coding sequence is TGTGCCAGCAGCTTGGGGACAGTTCCATACAATGAGCAGTTCTTC. Its protein product is CASSLGTVPYNEQFF.

J is TRBJ2-5 and V is TRBV6-6; the D gene is possibly TRBD2 (7 bases). This CDR3 is 14 amino acids long. Trimming shortened V by 8 bases and J by 8 bases, and 21 bases separated the two germline ends. Germline V gene data show CDR1 as MNHNY and CDR2 as SVGAGI (reference sequence). The CDR3 sequence: CASGGGGPQGTQYF. DNA of the CDR3: TGTGCCAGCGGAGGCGGGGGCCCCCAGGGTACCCAGTACTTC.

The chain links TRBV2 to TRBJ2-1; tentative D call: TRBD2 (5 bases). Germline CDR1 is SNHLY and CDR2 is FYNNEI. Trimming pared 7 bases from V and 7 bases from J, leaving 14 bases between. The CDR3 totals 13 residues. CDR3 protein: CASIGVIRNEQFF. The CDR3 DNA sequence: TGTGCCAGCATCGGGGTTATTAGAAATGAGCAGTTCTTC.

The V and J genes are TRBV5-6 and TRBJ2-5, with 9 nucleotides matching TRBD1. The germline gives CDR1 SGHDT, CDR2 YYEEEE. V shed 2 bases, J shed 10 bases, and the junction held 15 bases outside the gene matches. The CDR3 contains 16 residues. CDR3 in amino acids: CASSLSGTGNRLVQYF. In DNA form, the CDR3 reads TGTGCCAGCAGCTTATCCGGGACAGGGAACCGGTTGGTCCAGTACTTC.

The V gene is TRBV28, the J gene TRBJ2-1; TRBD2 aligns across 13 bases. Trimming removed 5 bases from V and 4 bases from J; junction bases left unmatched: 8. Germline CDR1 reads MDHEN; CDR2 reads SYDVKM. This CDR3 comprises 17 residues. This chain's CDR3 is CASSLRLAGGPYNEQFF. Here the CDR3 DNA reads TGTGCCAGCAGTCTCAGACTAGCGGGGGGCCCGTACAATGAGCAGTTCTTC.

This chain links TRBV2 with TRBJ2-5; D may be TRBD1 (6 bases). V shed 8 bases and J shed 1 base, with 8 bases lying between them. Germline values: CDR1 SNHLY, CDR2 FYNNEI. The CDR3 extends over 12 amino acids. CDR3: CASWDIQETQYF. DNA of the CDR3: TGTGCCAGCTGGGACATCCAAGAGACCCAGTACTTC.

The CDR3 DNA reads as TGTGCCAGCAGCAGACTAGCGAAACATGATTACAATGAGCAGTTCTTC. It yields the protein CASSRLAKHDYNEQFF. The chain has TRBV7-9 and TRBJ2-1; 8 bases align to TRBD2. Germline loops: CDR1 SEHNR, CDR2 FQNEAQ (reference sequence). The CDR3 has 16 amino acids. The ends lost 5 bases at V and 4 bases at J; junction bases unmatched: 10.

V gene TRBV28 combines with J gene TRBJ1-4; a weak D match, TRBD1 (5 bases). Germline V lookup: CDR1 MDHEN, CDR2 SYDVKM. This CDR3 comprises 16 residues. The V end was cut by 6 bases, the J end by 8 bases, with 22 bases between. DNA of the CDR3: TGTGCCAGCAGCCCCGGGCAGGGCCGCGACCAGGAAAAACTGTTTTTT. Its translation is CASSPGQGRDQEKLFF.

This chain connects TRBV7-9 to TRBJ1-1; 12 nucleotides match TRBD1. CDR1 and CDR2 (germline): SEHNR, FQNEAQ (reference sequence). V gave up 6 bases and J gave up 5 bases; unmatched junction bases: 10. The CDR3 is made up of 16 amino acids. The DNA of the CDR3 is TGTGCCAGCAGTCCCGGGACAGGGGGCCGTTGGACTGAAGCTTTCTTT. Translating it yields CASSPGTGGRWTEAFF.

V is TRBV4-1 and J is TRBJ2-1; maybe TRBD1 (5 bases). Germline CDR1 and CDR2: MGHRA and YSYEKL. Trimming stripped 3 bases from V and 7 bases from J, with 25 bases between. CDR3 size: 18 residues. The CDR3 sequence is CASSQEPPQGRVGNEQFF. CDR3 DNA sequence: TGCGCCAGCAGCCAGGAGCCACCTCAGGGTAGGGTGGGGAATGAGCAGTTCTTC.

This chain joins TRBV9 and TRBJ2-3; a possible D gene is TRBD1 (6 bases). The CDR3 is made up of 15 amino acids. Germline CDR1 SGDLS, CDR2 YYNGEE. V gave up 7 bases and J gave up 6 bases, with 21 bases separating them. Here the CDR3 DNA reads TGTGCCAGCGGGTACAGGGCCGCGGATCCGGATACGCAGTATTTT. This gives the protein CASGYRAADPDTQYF. Based on the CDR3 plus reference TRBV9 and TRBJ2-3, the full variable domain is DSGVTQTPKHLITATGQRVTLRCSPRSGDLSVYWYQQSLDQGLQFLIQYYNGEERAKGNILERFSAQQFPDLHSELNLSSLELGDSALYFCASGYRAADPDTQYFGPGTRLTVL.